A selection of T cell receptor beta chains follows, all from one sample in a study of response to subunit inactivated influenza vaccine. MiXCR was run by TCRdb on the RT-PCR reads, yielding one entry per CDR3 protein. This sample carries about 620,000 distinct CDR3 sequences, about 12% of them seen once, and the ten largest clones take 9.5% to 13%. Sample: PBMCs from blood, taken on the day of vaccination. The receptors stem from a man in his fifties who received an inactivated influenza vaccine. CDR3s include the opening cysteine and the closing phenylalanine or tryptophan. Each record gives: D gene, V gene, clone size, CDR3 length, J gene, CDR3 DNA, CDR3 protein. The D gene is left open where the match is weak. Size is stated for part of the rows, as once, few or many counts, or as a class when the clone is expanded.

>NA|TRBV2|NA|18|TRBJ2-3
TGTGCCAGCAGGCACGCCCCTAGGAGGGCACTAAGCACAGATACGCAGTATTTT
CASRHAPRRALSTDTQYF
>NA|TRBV4-3|few|16|TRBJ1-1
TGCGCCAGCAGCCAAGACGTCTACGCGGGGACGACTGAAGCTTTCTTT
CASSQDVYAGTTEAFF
>NA|TRBV29-1|few|12|TRBJ2-3
TGCAGCGTTGAAGCCTCCGGGGGTACGCAGTATTTT
CSVEASGGTQYF
>NA|TRBV21-1|once|18|TRBJ2-7
TGTGCCAGCAGCAACCCAACCCTTCCTGACAGGGGGCGCGACGAGCAGTACTTC
CASSNPTLPDRGRDEQYF
>TRBD1|TRBV3-1|few|15|TRBJ2-7
TGTGCCAGCAGCCAAGATGGGGACAGGGTTTACGAGCAGTACTTC
CASSQDGDRVYEQYF
>NA|TRBV18|few|14|TRBJ1-2
TGTGCCAGCTCACCCCGCAACAGGGAGGATGGCTACACCTTC
CASSPRNREDGYTF
>NA|TRBV7-3|NA|13|TRBJ2-2
TGTGCCAGCAGCTTATCCGAGCCCGGGGAGCTGTTTTTT
CASSLSEPGELFF
>TRBD2|TRBV11-2|NA|17|TRBJ2-3
TGTGCCAGCAGCTTCGGACTAGCGGGAAGGGGCACAGATACGCAGTATTTT
CASSFGLAGRGTDTQYF
>NA|TRBV21-1|many|13|TRBJ2-7
TGTGCCACCTTTCCAACTAGCGGCTACGAGCAGTACTTC
CATFPTSGYEQYF
>TRBD2|TRBV4-3|NA|16|TRBJ2-1
TGCGCCAGCAGCCAAGCGACTAGCGCTCCCTACAATGAGCAGTTCTTC
CASSQATSAPYNEQFF
>NA|TRBV12-3/TRBV12-4|few|13|TRBJ1-2
TGTGCCAGCAGCGCGACAGTGAACTATGGCTACACCTTC
CASSATVNYGYTF
>NA|TRBV24-1|few|15|TRBJ2-1
TGTGCCACCAGTGATCCCTACCAGGACTACAATGAGCAGTTCTTC
CATSDPYQDYNEQFF
>TRBD1|TRBV28|few|15|TRBJ2-7
TGTGCCAGCAGTTTAGCGGCAGGGGGTGGGTACGAGCAGTACTTC
CASSLAAGGGYEQYF
>NA|TRBV5-1|many|16|TRBJ2-5
TGCGCCAGCAGCTTGGTGGAGGGGACGTACCAAGAGACCCAGTACTTC
CASSLVEGTYQETQYF
>NA|TRBV7-2|NA|14|TRBJ1-1
TGTGCCAGCAGCTTGATGGTGGCTCGGACTGAAGCTTTCTTT
CASSLMVARTEAFF
>TRBD2|TRBV7-6|NA|14|TRBJ2-4
TGTGCCAGCAGCCGTGGACTAGGAAAAAACATTCAGTACTTC
CASSRGLGKNIQYF
>TRBD1|TRBV5-1|NA|15|TRBJ1-4
TGCGCCAGCAGTCGAGACAGGGGGCGTAATGAAAAACTGTTTTTT
CASSRDRGRNEKLFF
>NA|TRBV12-3/TRBV12-4|many|14|TRBJ2-1
TGTGCCAGCAGTTTGCGGATCTCCTACAATGAGCAGTTCTTC
CASSLRISYNEQFF
>TRBD2|TRBV7-9|few|13|TRBJ2-5
TGTGCCAGCAGCTTGCAGCGGGGAGAGACCCAGTACTTC
CASSLQRGETQYF
>TRBD1|TRBV28|few|14|TRBJ2-7
TGTGCCAGCAGTCCCCCCGGGACAGCTTACGAGCAGTACTTC
CASSPPGTAYEQYF
>NA|TRBV5-6|NA|17|TRBJ2-2
TGTGCCAGCATCATTAGGAGACCAGAATTGAACACCGGGGAGCTGTTTTTT
CASIIRRPELNTGELFF
>NA|TRBV6-5|NA|16|TRBJ2-3
TGTGCCAGCAGTTACGCACAGGGCAGGAGCACAGATACGCAGTATTTT
CASSYAQGRSTDTQYF
>NA|TRBV7-9|many|15|TRBJ2-2
TGTGCCAGCAGCTTTCTTATGGGGGCTGCCGGGGAGCTGTTTTTT
CASSFLMGAAGELFF
>TRBD2|TRBV20-1|few|15|TRBJ2-3
TGCAGTGCTAGACAAGCGGGAGATCAAACAGATACGCAGTATTTT
CSARQAGDQTDTQYF
>NA|TRBV6-2/TRBV6-3|NA|12|TRBJ2-1
TGTGCCAGCAGCCCCGGGCCTGTTATAGTCTTCTTC
CASSPGPVIVFF
>TRBD1|TRBV5-1|few|14|TRBJ2-7
TGCGCCAGCAGCTTTACTACAGGGGCTCGCGAGCAGTACTTC
CASSFTTGAREQYF
>NA|TRBV20-1|many|13|TRBJ1-4
TGCAGTGCCACGACAGCTACCAATGAAAAACTGTTTTTT
CSATTATNEKLFF
>NA|TRBV29-1|few|15|TRBJ2-3
TGCAGCGTTGGATGGGGACGGGATGGCACAGATACGCAGTATTTT
CSVGWGRDGTDTQYF
>NA|TRBV19|NA|13|TRBJ2-1
TGTGCCAGTAGTTGGGGGGATGACAATGAGCAGTTCTTC
CASSWGDDNEQFF
>TRBD1|TRBV4-3|few|14|TRBJ1-2
TGCGCCAGCAGCCACACAGGGGGCTCAGGAGGCTACACCTTC
CASSHTGGSGGYTF
>NA|TRBV6-2/TRBV6-3|NA|14|TRBJ2-3
TGTGCCAGCAGTTCCGGGGCCCCCACAGATACGCAGTATTTT
CASSSGAPTDTQYF
>TRBD2|TRBV12-3/TRBV12-4|many|17|TRBJ2-1
TGTGCCAGCAGTTTGAGTTGGCGGGGGGGAATATTTAATGAGCAGTTCTTC
CASSLSWRGGIFNEQFF
>NA|TRBV4-3|few|16|TRBJ2-5
TGCGCCAGCAGGACCCCGCGGAGGGGAGGTCAAGAGACCCAGTACTTC
CASRTPRRGGQETQYF
>NA|TRBV7-2|NA|13|TRBJ1-2
TGTGCCAGCAGCTTAGGGACAGTAAATGGCTACACCTTC
CASSLGTVNGYTF
>NA|TRBV5-5|few|13|TRBJ2-7
TGTGCCAGCAGCTTGGGTGTAGGCTACGAGCAGTACTTC
CASSLGVGYEQYF
>TRBD1|TRBV5-5|NA|18|TRBJ1-6
TGTGCCAGCAGCGCGGGGACAGGGGCCATGGCCTATAATTCACCCCTCCACTTT
CASSAGTGAMAYNSPLHF
>TRBD2|TRBV18|NA|19|TRBJ2-1
TGTGCCAGCTCACCCCCCCGTGGCGGGGGGACGAGCTCCTACAATGAGCAGTTCTTC
CASSPPRGGGTSSYNEQFF
>NA|TRBV12-3/TRBV12-4|few|15|TRBJ2-6
TGTGCCAGCAAAATACCAGGGGTTGGGGCCAACGTCCTGACTTTC
CASKIPGVGANVLTF
>TRBD1|TRBV5-5|few|14|TRBJ2-2
TGTGCCAGCAGCTCCTACAGGGGCACCGGGGAGCTGTTTTTT
CASSSYRGTGELFF